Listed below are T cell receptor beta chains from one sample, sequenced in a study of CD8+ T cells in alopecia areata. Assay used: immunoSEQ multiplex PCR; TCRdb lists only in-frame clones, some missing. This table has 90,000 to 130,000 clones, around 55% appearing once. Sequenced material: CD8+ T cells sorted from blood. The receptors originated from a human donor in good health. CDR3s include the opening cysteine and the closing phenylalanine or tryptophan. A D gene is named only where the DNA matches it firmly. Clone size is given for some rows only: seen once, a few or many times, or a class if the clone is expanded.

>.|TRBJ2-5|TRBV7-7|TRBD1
TGTGCTAGCAGCTTCAGTACAGGGGGCAGGGAGACCCAGTACTTC
CASSFSTGGRETQYF
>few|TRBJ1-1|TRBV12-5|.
TGTGCTAGTGGTTTCGGGACGGCCACTGAAGCTTTCTTT
CASGFGTATEAFF
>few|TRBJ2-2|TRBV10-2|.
TGCGCCAGCAGTGAGAGTCCAGGAGGCAGCGGGGAGCTGTTTTTT
CASSESPGGSGELFF
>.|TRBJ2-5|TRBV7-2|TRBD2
TGTGCCAGCAGCCTCCAGCGGGGAACCCAAGAGACCCAGTACTTC
CASSLQRGTQETQYF
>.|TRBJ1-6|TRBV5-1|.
TGCGCCAGCAGCTTCTCCCCAGGGCGATCACCCCTCCACTTT
CASSFSPGRSPLHF
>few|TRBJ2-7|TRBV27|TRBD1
TGTGCCAGCAGTCGGGATCCCGGGACAGGGGGAAACGAGCAGTACTTC
CASSRDPGTGGNEQYF
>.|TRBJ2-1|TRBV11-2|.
TGTGCCAGCAGCTTAGACGGGAGCTCCTACAATGAGCAGTTCTTC
CASSLDGSSYNEQFF
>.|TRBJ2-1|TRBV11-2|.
TGTGCCAGCAGCTTACTACGCGTCAATGAGCAGTTCTTC
CASSLLRVNEQFF
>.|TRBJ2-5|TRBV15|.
TGTGCCACCAGCAGAGATCAGCCCCAAGAGACCCAGTACTTC
CATSRDQPQETQYF
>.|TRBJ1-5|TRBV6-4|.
TGTGCCAGCAGTGACTCGACGGGGGTTCCTAGCAATCAGCCCCAGCATTTT
CASSDSTGVPSNQPQHF
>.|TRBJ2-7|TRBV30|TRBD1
TGTGCCTGGGGGACAGGGCTCTACGAGCAGTACTTC
CAWGTGLYEQYF
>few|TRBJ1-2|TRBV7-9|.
TGTGCCAGCAGCGAAGCCCCCCGGGGGGCGGACTATGGCTACACCTTC
CASSEAPRGADYGYTF
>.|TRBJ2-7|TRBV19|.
TGTGCCACCTCGAATGGAGGGGCCTACGAGCAGTACTTC
CATSNGGAYEQYF
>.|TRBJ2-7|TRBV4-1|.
TGCGCCAGCAGCCAAGAGGACCTGGCAAACTACGAGCAGTACTTC
CASSQEDLANYEQYF
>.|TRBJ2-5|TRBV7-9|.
TGTGCCAGCAGCTTGTCCCCGGTGCGGCCGGAGGAGACCCAGTACTTC
CASSLSPVRPEETQYF
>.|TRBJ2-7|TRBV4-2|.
TGTGCCAGCAGCCAAGTACTTTACAGCTCCTACGAGCAGTACTTC
CASSQVLYSSYEQYF
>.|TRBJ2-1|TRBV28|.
TGTGCCAGCAGTTTTGTCTATGGGGGACAGCAGTTCTTC
CASSFVYGGQQFF
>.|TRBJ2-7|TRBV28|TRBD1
TGTGCCAGCAGTTTCGGGACAGGGGTCTACGAGCAGTACTTC
CASSFGTGVYEQYF
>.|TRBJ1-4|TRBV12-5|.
TGTGCTAGTGGTACGCCCGGACGGAAACTGTTTTTT
CASGTPGRKLFF
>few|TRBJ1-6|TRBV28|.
TGTGCCAGCAGTTCCCGTCGTGAGGGGGATCATTCACCCCTCCACTTT
CASSSRREGDHSPLHF
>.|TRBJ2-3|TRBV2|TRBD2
TGTGCCAGCAGGGGACTAGCCCCAGATACGCAGTATTTT
CASRGLAPDTQYF
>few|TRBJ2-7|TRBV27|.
TGTGCCAGCAGTTTACTGGGCAGAACCTACGAGCAGTACTTC
CASSLLGRTYEQYF
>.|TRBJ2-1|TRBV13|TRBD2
TGTGCCAGCAGATCGGGGACTAGCGGCTTATCCTACAATGAGCAGTTCTTC
CASRSGTSGLSYNEQFF
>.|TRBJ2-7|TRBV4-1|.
TGCGCCAGCAGCCATAAAGTGGGGGCGGACTCCTACGAGCAGTACTTC
CASSHKVGADSYEQYF
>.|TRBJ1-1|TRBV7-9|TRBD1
TGTGCCAGCAGCTTCAGGACAGGGTTCATGAACACTGAAGCTTTCTTT
CASSFRTGFMNTEAFF
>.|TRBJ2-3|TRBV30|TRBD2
TGTGCCTGGAGTGTTCTTAGCGGGGGGGCCGCAGATACGCAGTATTTT
CAWSVLSGGAADTQYF
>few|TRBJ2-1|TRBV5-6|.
TGTGCCAGCAGCCCCCGGGACTCCAGCAATGAGCAGTTCTTC
CASSPRDSSNEQFF